The text below deals with one T cell receptor beta chain. The data belong to a study of blood T cell repertoires in COVID-19. In the study overall: Donors in the United States, Italy and Spain gave samples during acute or convalescent COVID-19. From T cells, B-cell-depleted T cells, or PBMCs came the material, which was cDNA or gDNA.

V was pared by 7 bases and J by 5 bases, with 8 bases between. The V gene's germline CDR1 is LNHDA and CDR2 SQIVND (reference sequence). The CDR3 covers 11 residues. In the authors' methods: The authors estimated nucleated cell counts from reference gene primer amplification. The repertoire was sequenced with immunoSEQ multiplex PCR; TCRdb's copy has only in-frame clones and lacks some. That table is the source of V, J and clone size, and D and trimming were worked out from the DNA. The data hold fewer than 250,000 clones, with around 83% observed a single time. The receptor comes from a man aged 40-49 years with acute or convalescent COVID-19. V is TRBV19 and J is TRBJ1-1, with unresolved D. The sequenced material came from peripheral blood. CDR3 residues: CASIWRTEAFF. The CDR3 coding sequence is TGTGCCAGTATTTGGAGGACTGAAGCTTTCTTT.